This TCR beta chain is from a study of blood T cell repertoires in COVID-19. Study background: Both acute and convalescent COVID-19 samples were obtained from the United States, Italy and Spain.

It was during active infection that Seattle patients were enrolled and then longitudinally followed. Trimming cost V 4 bases and J 7 bases; bases outside gene matches: 9. This CDR3 spans 16 amino acids. In germline, CDR1 is SGHDT, CDR2 YYEEEE. The method was immunoSEQ multiplex PCR; TCRdb's version includes in-frame clones alone and lacks a portion of them. The sample has about 530,000 clones; about 88% are singletons. The receptor's source is a woman in her 50s with COVID-19, enrolled during active disease. The J gene is TRBJ1-6, the V gene TRBV5-6; TRBD1 aligns across 9 bases. Sequences were obtained from peripheral blood. The CDR3 coding sequence is TGTGCCAGCAGCGCGGGGACAGGGAGGAAGAATTCACCCCTCCACTTT. This gives the protein CASSAGTGRKNSPLHF. Looking up the rest from reference TRBV5-6 and TRBJ1-6 gives the full variable domain: DAGVTQSPTHLIKTRGQQVTLRCSPKSGHDTVSWYQQALGQGPQFIFQYYEEEERQRGNFPDRFSGHQFPNYSSELNVNALLLGDSALYLCASSAGTGRKNSPLHFGNGTRLTVT.